A single sample is the source of the 7 T cell receptor beta chains below, sequenced in a study of T cells in Graves' hyperthyroidism and ophthalmopathy. TCR beta CDR3 regions were amplified from RNA. With the HTBI primer set, the TCR CDR3 went through a first round of RT-PCR. TCRdb fed the multiplex PCR reads into MiXCR, producing one record per CDR3 protein. The sample consists of 300,000 to 350,000 distinct CDR3 sequences, roughly 20% of them appearing once. Sequencing used blood. Every receptor here comes from a woman aged 50 to 60 with Graves' hyperthyroidism.

There are a few counts of this clonotype. J is TRBJ2-3 and V is TRBV29-1; D not resolved. The germline V gene has CDR1 SQVTM and CDR2 ANQGSEA. The V and J ends lost 4 bases and 2 bases respectively, with 13 bases between them. The CDR3 extends over 14 amino acids. CDR3 coding DNA: TGCAGCGTTGTCCCCACTGCCCTCACAGATACGCAGTATTTT. The encoded protein is CSVVPTALTDTQYF.

This chain connects TRBV11-2 to TRBJ1-2; D remains ambiguous. V lost 4 bases, J lost 8 bases, and 23 bases lay in between. Germline-derived CDR1 and CDR2 are SGHAT and FQNNGV. The CDR3 length is 16 residues. As DNA, the CDR3 is TGTGCCAGCAGCTCCTTAACACGGATCAGTGAGTCGGGCTACACCTTC. This gives the protein CASSSLTRISESGYTF. Based on the CDR3 plus reference TRBV11-2 and TRBJ1-2, the full variable domain is EAGVAQSPRYKIIEKRQSVAFWCNPISGHATLYWYQQILGQGPKLLIQFQNNGVVDDSQLPKDRFSAERLKGVDSTLKIQPAKLEDSAVYLCASSSLTRISESGYTFGSGTRLTVV.

This clonotype was counted a few times. This chain connects TRBV20-1 to TRBJ1-4; the D is unclear. V gave up 4 bases and J gave up 6 bases, with 18 bases separating them. The CDR3 is 15 residues long. The V gene's germline CDR1 is DFQATT and CDR2 SNEGSKA (reference sequence). CDR3 in amino acids: CSATARRGFDEKLFF. CDR3 DNA sequence: TGCAGTGCTACTGCAAGGCGGGGTTTTGATGAAAAACTGTTTTTT.

A word on this clonotype: This may be a read error: a much more frequent sequence differs by one nucleotide. The rearrangement joins TRBV30 to TRBJ1-2; possible D gene TRBD1, 5 bases. CDR3 size: 14 residues. Per germline, CDR1 GTSNPN and CDR2 SVGIG (reference sequence). CDR3 nucleotide sequence: TGTGCCTGGGGTGTGGATCCGAGGGGCTATGGCTACACCTTC. Residues: CAWGVDPRGYGYTF.

This clonotype was recorded many times. The chain links TRBV7-8 to TRBJ2-7, with TRBD1 identical over 7 bases. The CDR3 contains 14 residues. The germline CDR1 and CDR2 sequences are SGHVS and FQNEAQ. The V gene end was trimmed by 5 bases and the J gene end by 5 bases; junction bases not matched to a gene: 9. The CDR3 DNA reads as TGTGCCAGCAGCACCCGACAGGGTTTTAACGAGCAGTACTTC. Protein product: CASSTRQGFNEQYF.

This clonotype has a handful of counts. The chain employs TRBV5-1 and TRBJ2-2, with TRBD1 matching over 7 bases. The CDR3 is 15 residues long. Unmatched junction bases numbered 9, after V lost 5 bases and J lost 5 bases. Looked up from germline, CDR1 is SGHRS and CDR2 is YFSETQ. The CDR3 loop reads CASSLQGPGTGELFF. In nucleotides, the CDR3 is TGCGCCAGCAGTTTACAGGGGCCGGGTACCGGGGAGCTGTTTTTT.

This clonotype was observed many times. CDR3 sequence: CASSPRLAGATDTQYF. DNA of the CDR3: TGTGCCAGCAGCCCGCGACTAGCGGGAGCCACAGATACGCAGTATTTT. The chain joins TRBV5-5 to TRBJ2-3; 12 nucleotides agree with TRBD2. The CDR3 is 16 residues long. V was clipped by 4 bases and J by 2 bases; unmatched bases: 5. The germline V gene has CDR1 SGHKS and CDR2 YYEKEE (reference sequence). The full variable domain, with the rest looked up from reference TRBV5-5 and TRBJ2-3, is DAGVTQSPTHLIKTRGQQVTLRCSPISGHKSVSWYQQVLGQGPQFIFQYYEKEERGRGNFPDRFSARQFPNYSSELNVNALLLGDSALYLCASSPRLAGATDTQYFGPGTRLTVL.